This TCR beta chain was sequenced during a study of vaccination effects on CD4 cells after COVID-19 (dated 2022 in TCRdb). In the study overall: Across the study, the median time from the second dose to post-vaccine sampling was 72 days (range 14 to 241). In the study, cultures from other donors were sequenced using the Oncomine TCR Beta short-read assay on an Illumina iSeq 100. Altogether, around ten COVID-19 convalescent patients and a handful of SARS-CoV-2-naive healthy vaccine recipients made up the full study. SARS-CoV-2 spike-specific CD4+ TCR repertoires were compared before and after mRNA vaccination in COVID-19 convalescent patients and in infection-naive vaccine recipients. The full study reports these points: Limitations of the study were the small number of convalescent patients and the absence of early post-infection timepoints. Marked clonal contraction was observed in both infection-induced and vaccine-induced clones at late post-vaccination timepoints, consistent with waning T cell responses. Among healthy vaccine recipients, nearly all vaccine-induced clones were SARS-CoV-2 mono-reactive, and just 1 of 255 was cross-reactive with common cold coronaviruses.

From the germline V gene, CDR1 is MGHRA and CDR2 is YSYEKL. Counted from cysteine to phenylalanine, this CDR3 has 17 amino acids. Here the CDR3 DNA is all that survives: 51 bases in frame from base 1. V is shortened by 5 bases, J by 0 bases, and the region joining them spans 16 bases. Notes on this clone: Its antigen specificity is not known. Nothing much larger sits one base from this clone, and base qualities are not available.

In the ViraFEST assay, PBMC were stimulated with viral peptide pools, and TCR sequencing was then used to find antigen-specific CD4+ T cell clonotypes based on their expansion. After around 11 days of culture, CD4+ T cells were isolated with the EasySep CD4+ T cell isolation kit. Each participant received two doses of an mRNA SARS-CoV-2 vaccine, either BNT162b2 or mRNA-1273. None of the healthy vaccine recipients had a prior SARS-CoV-2 infection, which was confirmed by nucleocapsid antibody tests that came back negative both before and after vaccination. Each well held some 1.9 million PBMC cultured in IMDM containing approximately 5.2% human AB serum, about 10 IU/ml IL-2 and gentamicin, along with roughly 10 ug/ml peptides. Half of the culture medium was replaced with fresh IL-2-containing medium on days 3 and 7. Unless noted otherwise, every peptide stimulation condition was cultured in triplicate wells. Using Ficoll-Paque Plus gradient centrifugation, PBMC were separated from whole blood and then either used fresh or cryopreserved at -140C. The overlapping peptide pools covered the spike proteins of SARS-CoV-2 as well as those of the common cold coronaviruses HCoV-NL63, HCoV-OC43 and HCoV-229E. Genomic DNA was extracted from cultured CD4+ T cells with the QIAamp micro DNA kit.

Library creation used the immunoSEQ multiplex PCR assay. DNA from the cultured, isolated CD4+ T cells was subjected to TCR beta CDR3 sequencing. Processing in the source paper ran as follows. The analysis removed non-productive TCR sequences, trimmed reads to the CDR3 region, and retained only CDR3s that were 7 or more amino acids long. Antigen-specific clonotypes were identified using the MANAFEST web app by comparison of expansion in peptide wells against reference cultures. To be called positive, a clone needed expansion at FDR<0.05 compared with the reference and with all other wells, an odds ratio greater than 5, and a frequency greater than 0.1% in two replicate wells. A clonotype was called cross-reactive if it was significantly expanded both in SARS-CoV-2 spike wells and in at least one common cold coronavirus spike condition. CDR3 similarity was assessed by Levenshtein distance with the stringdist R package, and unrooted trees were built with ape in R 3.6.1. TCRdb obtained this table from immuneACCESS and retained in-frame rearrangements with V and J assigned. These tables miss some clones; where compared with another copy, unresolved V genes account for less than half of the shortfall, and the remainder is unexplained. V, J and clone size were drawn from that table, and D and trimming were deduced from the DNA. The sample yields tens of thousands of clones; around 80% were counted once. Together, the top ten hold approximately 1.2% of the sample.

The specimen comprised CD4+ T cells from PBMCs cultured with HCoV-229E spike peptides, sampled after COVID-19 vaccination. What this sample's cell subset or site label stands for: HCoV-229E spike overlapping peptide pool stimulation. Recombination joined TRBV4-1 with TRBJ2-2, with TRBD1 perhaps the D gene, on 5 matching bases. The clonotype comes from a human donor who received a COVID-19 vaccine. The nucleotide sequence is TGCGCCAGCAGCACTCGAGGCGCAGGGTCGAACACCGGGGAGCTGTTTTTT. This codes for CASSTRGAGSNTGELFF.